What follows are 22 T cell receptor beta chains derived from one specimen sequenced in a study of shared T cell receptors in the human thymus (dated by TCRdb to the early 2020s). The method behind the library was the immunoSEQ multiplex PCR assay. This is the immuneACCESS table as TCRdb keeps it, with only in-frame sequences that have V and J called. A part of the clones is gone; compared with another copy, unresolved V genes explain less than half, and the rest is unexplained. The sample includes some 660,000 clones, with about 87% observed a single time. Of the sample, just under 0.0095% falls within the top ten clones. These records were also assigned to another study, of human thymus T cells.

Sequences were obtained from thymocytes. The receptors were sampled from a boy younger than two with a congenital heart defect. Donor details come from another sample of the same person, matched by shared clones.

The chain couples TRBV5-1 to TRBJ2-7; TRBD2 matches at 7 bases. Trimming at V came to 5 bases and at J to 0 bases, leaving 8 bases not matched to a gene. The CDR3 contains 15 residues. CDR1 is SGHRS and CDR2 is YFSETQ in the germline V gene. As DNA, the CDR3 is TGCGCCAGCAGTGTTCGACGGGAGGTCTCCTACGAGCAGTACTTC. Protein: CASSVRREVSYEQYF.

The genes are TRBV27 and TRBJ1-5; tentative D call: TRBD1 (6 bases). CDR1 MNHEY and CDR2 SMNVEV come from the germline V gene (reference sequence). V gave up 1 base and J gave up 1 base, with 14 bases separating them. The CDR3 runs to 17 residues. CDR3 in DNA: TGTGCCAGCAGTTTATTTTGGGGGACATCCAGCAATCAGCCCCAGCATTTT. Translation gives CASSLFWGTSSNQPQHF.

The CDR3 loop reads CASSLGRAAYNEQFF. The CDR3 DNA sequence: TGTGCCAGCAGCTTAGGGAGGGCAGCCTACAATGAGCAGTTCTTC. The chain combines TRBV7-7 with TRBJ2-1; D is perhaps TRBD2 (6 bases). The germline V gene encodes CDR1 SSHAT and CDR2 FNYEAQ (reference sequence). This CDR3 has 15 residues. Deletions cut 1 base from V and 2 bases from J, with 9 bases between. Using reference TRBV7-7 and TRBJ2-1 for the parts outside the CDR3, the full variable domain is GAGVSQSPRYKVTKRGQDVTLRCDPISSHATLYWYQQALGQGPEFLTYFNYEAQPDKSGLPSDRFSAERPEGSISTLTIQRTEQRDSAMYRCASSLGRAAYNEQFFGPGTRLTVL.

The chain carries TRBV6-5 and TRBJ2-3, with 13 bases lining up with TRBD2. J lost 5 bases, V lost 4 bases, and 3 bases had no gene match. Germline CDR1 and CDR2: MNHEY and SVGAGI. The CDR3 totals 15 residues. Here the CDR3 reads CASSSGLAGEDTQYF. CDR3 DNA: TGTGCCAGCAGTTCTGGACTAGCGGGGGAAGATACGCAGTATTTT.

The chain combines TRBV10-3 with TRBJ1-1, with D tentatively TRBD1 (6 bases). The germline V gene has CDR1 ENHRY and CDR2 SYGVKD. The ends were cut back, 0 bases at V and 0 bases at J, with 17 bases in the middle. The CDR3 contains 18 residues. The DNA of the CDR3 is TGTGCCATCAGTGAGTCCCAAGGCGGGGGGGGCATGAACACTGAAGCTTTCTTT. This translates into CAISESQGGGGMNTEAFF.

With regard to this clone: This sample includes further DNA sequences coding for the same CDR3. V and J are TRBV27 and TRBJ1-5; D may be TRBD1 (6 bases). The V gene's germline CDR1 is MNHEY and CDR2 SMNVEV (reference sequence). This CDR3 is built from 14 residues. Trimming removed 5 bases at V and 4 bases at J, with 12 bases between. Here the CDR3 DNA reads TGTGCCAGCAGTCCAGACAGGAGTAATCAGCCCCAGCATTTT. This translates into CASSPDRSNQPQHF.

V usage is TRBV4-1 and J usage is TRBJ1-1; D unclear. V lost 1 base to trimming and J lost 6 bases, with 12 bases between them. The V gene's germline CDR1 is MGHRA and CDR2 YSYEKL. The CDR3 covers 14 residues. The CDR3 nucleotides read TGCGCCAGCAGCCAAGGGTTGGCGGTCCCTGAAGCTTTCTTT. Translation: CASSQGLAVPEAFF.

The rearrangement uses TRBV7-3 and TRBJ2-7; the match to TRBD2 covers 7 bases. V lost 2 bases to trimming and J lost 0 bases; unmatched junction nucleotides: 4. CDR1 SGHTA and CDR2 FQGTGA come from the germline V gene. The CDR3 is 15 residues long. The CDR3 spells CASSLGAGDSYEQYF. For the CDR3, the DNA is TGTGCCAGCAGCTTAGGTGCGGGGGACTCCTACGAGCAGTACTTC.

The chain joins TRBV30 to TRBJ2-7; 7 nucleotides line up with TRBD2. CDR3 length equals 13 residues. With 4 bases clipped from V and 5 bases from J, the junction kept 8 bases outside the gene matches. Germline assignment: CDR1 GTSNPN and CDR2 SVGIG (reference sequence). The CDR3 spells CAWNGAGVHEQYF. CDR3 nucleotides: TGTGCCTGGAACGGGGCGGGAGTCCACGAGCAGTACTTC.

The rearrangement uses TRBV6-5 and TRBJ1-4; 10 nucleotides agree with TRBD1. V lost 7 bases, J lost 11 bases, and 13 bases stayed unmatched. The CDR3 is made up of 15 amino acids. CDR1 and CDR2 from the germline V gene are MNHEY and SVGAGI. CDR3 residues: CASTSLGQGGRKLFF. The CDR3 coding sequence is TGTGCCAGCACCTCCCTTGGACAGGGGGGGAGGAAACTGTTTTTT.

This chain joins TRBV5-4 and TRBJ2-5, with D perhaps TRBD1 (5 bases). Germline CDR1 reads SGHNT; CDR2 reads YYREEE (reference sequence). The length of the CDR3 is 14 residues. Trimming stripped 2 bases from V and 5 bases from J, with 13 bases between. CDR3 DNA: TGTGCCAGCAGCTTTGGGTCAGGGTTGGAGACCCAGTACTTC. It specifies CASSFGSGLETQYF.

Here the CDR3 DNA reads TGTGCCAGCAGCTCGACACATCTCACTGAAGCTTTCTTT. The encoded protein is CASSSTHLTEAFF. The rearrangement joins TRBV11-2 to TRBJ1-1, with D unresolved. V was clipped by 4 bases and J by 4 bases, with 10 bases between them. Germline V CDR1 and CDR2: SGHAT, FQNNGV. There are 13 residues in the CDR3.

This chain links TRBV28 with TRBJ1-6; unclear D gene. The CDR3 is 14 residues long. Germline V gene data show CDR1 as MDHEN and CDR2 as SYDVKM. V lost 6 bases and J 8 bases, leaving 14 bases between the germline ends. The DNA of the CDR3 is TGTGCCAGCAGCCAGCCCCCAGCGGATTCACCCCTCCACTTT. Encoded protein: CASSQPPADSPLHF. The complete variable domain, with remaining parts taken from reference TRBV28 and TRBJ1-6, reads DVKVTQSSRYLVKRTGEKVFLECVQDMDHENMFWYRQDPGLGLRLIYFSYDVKMKEKGDIPEGYSVSREKKERFSLILESASTNQTSMYLCASSQPPADSPLHFGNGTRLTVT.

V usage is TRBV6-5 and J usage is TRBJ2-5; 10 nucleotides line up with TRBD1. The J call is in doubt because the DNA end fits TRBJ2-7 better. The CDR3 contains 14 residues. The V gene's germline CDR1 is MNHEY and CDR2 SVGAGI. Here the CDR3 DNA reads TGTGCCAGCAGCCCGGGACAGGGGATCAACGAGCAGTACTTC. Its translation is CASSPGQGINEQYF.

The CDR3 bases are TGCAGCGGATCCACAGGGGGCGAGCAGTACTTC. As protein: CSGSTGGEQYF. The V and J genes are TRBV20-1 and TRBJ2-7; 8 bases are a match to TRBD1. CDR1 and CDR2 from the germline V gene are DFQATT and SNEGSKA (reference sequence). The CDR3 covers 11 residues.

This clone was seen just once. The V call is TRBV29-1, the J call TRBJ2-1; maybe TRBD2 (5 bases). The germline V and J ends were trimmed by 1 base and 10 bases, with 11 bases remaining between them. The CDR3 is 12 amino acids. CDR1 and CDR2 from the germline V gene are SQVTM and ANQGSEA. Here the CDR3 DNA reads TGCAGCGTTGAAGGGACTCCATGGGAGCAGTTCTTC. Amino acids: CSVEGTPWEQFF.

The chain employs TRBV10-2 and TRBJ1-3, with D unclear. V lost 6 bases and J 4 bases, leaving 16 bases between the germline ends. The CDR3 has 15 residues. Germline CDR1 WSHSY, CDR2 SAAADI. The CDR3 spells CASRPEEGSGNTIYF. For the CDR3, the DNA is TGCGCCAGCAGACCCGAGGAGGGATCCGGAAACACCATATATTTT.

This chain connects TRBV4-3 to TRBJ1-2; D is ambiguous. This CDR3 has 16 residues. Trimming took off 0 bases at V and 2 bases at J, with 13 bases between the two ends. CDR1 is LGHNA, CDR2 YSLEER, per germline. CDR3: CASSQDRIRRNYGYTF. The DNA for the CDR3 is TGCGCCAGCAGCCAAGATAGGATAAGGAGGAACTATGGCTACACCTTC.

V gene TRBV6-1 combines with J gene TRBJ1-3; D not resolved. V was pared by 0 bases and J by 4 bases, with 10 bases between. CDR3 length: 15 residues. Germline CDR1 is MNHNS and CDR2 is SASEGT. The CDR3 DNA is TGTGCCAGCAGTGAAGCCAGCGGGCGCGGAAACACCATATATTTT. Residues: CASSEASGRGNTIYF.

This clone appeared once. Written as DNA, the CDR3 is TGTGCCAGCAGTGATAAGGCTCGGGGGGGAGGTCAGCCCCAGCATTTT. This translates into CASSDKARGGGQPQHF. This sequence joins TRBV6-1 and TRBJ1-5; tentative D call: TRBD1 (5 bases). This CDR3 is built from 16 residues. V was shortened by 3 bases and J by 6 bases, with 18 bases between the two germline ends. From germline, CDR1 is MNHNS and CDR2 SASEGT.

This sequence joins TRBV20-1 and TRBJ1-2; 7 bases agree with TRBD1. The CDR3 has 10 amino acids. In germline, CDR1 is DFQATT, CDR2 SNEGSKA (reference sequence). CDR3 region: CSQGDYGYTF. The CDR3 coding sequence is TGCAGCCAGGGGGACTATGGCTACACCTTC.

The chain joins TRBV19 to TRBJ1-5; tentatively, D is TRBD1 (6 bases). The germline gives CDR1 LNHDA, CDR2 SQIVND (reference sequence). The CDR3 has 14 residues. The germline V and J ends were trimmed by 3 bases and 3 bases, with 9 bases remaining between them. CDR3 sequence: CASSIPGDNQPQHF. The CDR3 DNA follows: TGTGCCAGTAGTATTCCAGGGGACAATCAGCCCCAGCATTTT.